The entry below describes one T cell receptor (beta chain). This CDR3 comprises 14 residues. Trimming took 4 bases from V and 1 from J, leaving 10 bases between them. Germline V gene data show CDR1 as KGHSH and CDR2 as LQKENI. Sequenced by immunoSEQ multiplex PCR; TCRdb stores in-frame clones only, minus some. Among approximately 14,000 clones listed, approximately 87% were seen once. The data originate from a study of graft-versus-host responses after intestinal transplantation. Marrow sampled after transplant originated from the posterior iliac crest or another site. The material was bone marrow, obtained more than 120 days after intestinal transplantation. V gene TRBV18 combines with J gene TRBJ2-5; TRBD1 might be the D (6 bases). The sequence came from a human patient who received an intestinal transplant, so some T cells may come from the graft donor. The CDR3 is CASSLEQGQETQYF. In DNA form, the CDR3 reads TGTGCCAGCTCACTCGAACAGGGCCAAGAGACCCAGTACTTC.